These 21 T cell receptor beta chains were sequenced from one sample in a study of blood T cell repertoires in COVID-19. Repertoires were generated with immunoSEQ multiplex PCR, while TCRdb's copy carries only in-frame clones and drops some. This sample has roughly 200,000 clones, with 75% to 90% found just once. The sequenced sample was PBMCs or T cells enriched from blood (not recorded which). The receptors here all came from a man aged 40-49 years who had recovered from COVID-19.

J is TRBJ2-1 and V is TRBV24-1, with a tentative D call TRBD2 (6 bases). The CDR3 is made up of 15 amino acids. In germline, CDR1 is KGHDR, CDR2 SFDVKD. V was clipped by 3 bases and J by 7 bases, with 15 bases between them. For the CDR3, the DNA is TGTGCCACCAGTGATCGGGAGCACGGTTTAAATGAGCAGTTCTTC. Amino acid sequence: CATSDREHGLNEQFF.

The chain is built from TRBV11-3 and TRBJ1-1, with 8 nucleotides matching TRBD1. Trimming removed 5 bases from V and 3 bases from J; junction bases left unmatched: 5. CDR1 is SGHNT and CDR2 is YENEEA in the germline V gene. This CDR3 has 14 residues. The CDR3 is CASSDRTGHTEAFF. The CDR3 coding sequence is TGTGCCAGCAGCGACCGGACAGGGCACACTGAAGCTTTCTTT.

The chain has TRBV9 and TRBJ2-5; 10 bases align to TRBD2. The CDR3 covers 15 residues. The germline CDR1 and CDR2 sequences are SGDLS and YYNGEE. V gave up 0 bases and J gave up 5 bases; unmatched junction bases: 4. CDR3 nucleotide sequence: TGTGCCAGCAGCGTAGGAACTAGCGGGGTGGAGACCCAGTACTTC. This gives the protein CASSVGTSGVETQYF.

The chain combines TRBV28 with TRBJ2-7, with D possibly being TRBD2 (7 bases). The CDR3 loop spans 13 amino acids. Germline lookup yields CDR1 MDHEN and CDR2 SYDVKM. The ends were cut back, 6 bases at V and 5 bases at J, with 14 bases in the middle. DNA for the CDR3: TGTGCCAGCAGAGACCAGGGGAGGGACGAGCAGTACTTC. This codes for CASRDQGRDEQYF.

This clone occurred once. The rearrangement uses TRBV3-1 (or the pseudogene TRBV3-2) and TRBJ2-1, with TRBD1 as a possible D gene (7 bases). Trimming shortened V by 4 bases and J by 5 bases, and 15 bases separated the two germline ends. CDR1 LGHDT and CDR2 YNNKEL come from the germline V gene (reference sequence). This CDR3 region has 15 residues. The CDR3 protein is CASSLAGQTNNEQFF. CDR3 DNA sequence: TGTGCCAGCAGCCTTGCGGGACAGACGAACAATGAGCAGTTCTTC.

The CDR3 spells CAWNPAGGGYGYTF. CDR3 DNA sequence: TGTGCCTGGAACCCCGCAGGGGGCGGCTATGGCTACACCTTC. V gene TRBV30 combines with J gene TRBJ1-2, with 8 positions matching TRBD1. Germline CDR1 reads GTSNPN; CDR2 reads SVGIG (reference sequence). J was trimmed by 4 bases and V by 4 bases; bases with no gene match: 8. CDR3 length: 14 amino acids.

The chain uses TRBV6-5 and TRBJ2-7; the D is unclear. Germline V gene sequence: CDR1 MNHEY, CDR2 SVGAGI. CDR3 length: 12 amino acids. The germline V and J ends were trimmed by 8 bases and 0 bases, with 8 bases remaining between them. CDR3 nucleotide sequence: TGTGCCAGCGGGTACAGCTCCTACGAGCAGTACTTC. This gives the protein CASGYSSYEQYF.

This clone showed up just once. As DNA, the CDR3 is TGTGCCAGCAGCCAAGGGGACAGGGACATGAACACTGAAGCTTTCTTT. This gives the protein CASSQGDRDMNTEAFF. The chain recombines TRBV4-2 with TRBJ1-1; 9 bases are shared with TRBD1. J lost 0 bases, V lost 1 base, and 3 bases had no gene match. The CDR3 covers 16 residues. In germline, CDR1 is LGHNA, CDR2 YNFKEQ.

The chain links TRBV5-4 to TRBJ1-3, with a possible D match to TRBD1 (6 bases). The CDR3 spans 17 residues. Trimming removed 3 bases at V and 4 bases at J, with 20 bases between. Germline CDR1 SGHNT, CDR2 YYREEE (reference sequence). The CDR3 DNA reads as TGTGCCAGCAGCTCGAGCCAGGGGCTCGATAAGGGAAACACCATATATTTT. This codes for CASSSSQGLDKGNTIYF.

The V gene is TRBV6-5, the J gene TRBJ1-2, with 9 positions matching TRBD1. The V gene end was trimmed by 0 bases and the J gene end by 13 bases; junction bases not matched to a gene: 3. The germline CDR1 and CDR2 sequences are MNHEY and SVGAGI. The CDR3 contains 12 residues. In nucleotides, the CDR3 is TGTGCCAGCAGTTACTCTGGACAGGGGCCCACCTTC. The encoded protein is CASSYSGQGPTF.

A note on this clone: Other nucleotide sequences in the sample specify the same CDR3. The CDR3 here is CASSVGTGGRNTGELFF. The CDR3 DNA reads as TGTGCCAGCAGCGTAGGGACAGGGGGGAGGAACACCGGGGAGCTGTTTTTT. V gene TRBV9 combines with J gene TRBJ2-2; 10 bases align to TRBD1. Trimming removed 0 bases from V and 1 base from J; junction bases left unmatched: 3. From germline, CDR1 is SGDLS and CDR2 YYNGEE. The CDR3 sequence is 17 residues long.

This chain uses TRBV7-8 with TRBJ1-5, with TRBD1 identical over 7 bases. In germline, CDR1 is SGHVS, CDR2 FQNEAQ. This CDR3 contains 20 residues. V was clipped by 5 bases and J by 0 bases; unmatched bases: 19. The CDR3 sequence is CASSLLEEQGNPTSNQPQHF. The CDR3 DNA follows: TGTGCCAGCAGCCTACTAGAGGAACAGGGGAACCCTACTAGCAATCAGCCCCAGCATTTT.

The chain has TRBV3-1 (or the pseudogene TRBV3-2) and TRBJ1-4; D possibly corresponds to TRBD1 (5 bases). The V gene lost 0 bases and the J gene lost 8 bases, with 16 bases spanning the gap. CDR3 length: 16 residues. Per germline, CDR1 LGHDT and CDR2 YNNKEL (reference sequence). The CDR3 DNA reads TGTGCCAGCAGCCAAGAGGGGAACAGGCATGGCGAAAAACTGTTTTTT. Encoded protein: CASSQEGNRHGEKLFF.

This clone was detected only a few times. The chain combines TRBV5-6 with TRBJ1-6, with TRBD1 identical over 8 bases. CDR3 size: 14 residues. The germline gives CDR1 SGHDT, CDR2 YYEEEE. Germline trimming cut 4 bases from V and 7 bases from J; bases unmatched to any gene: 4. This CDR3 is CASSLRTGNSPLHF. The DNA for the CDR3 is TGTGCCAGCAGCCTCCGGACAGGGAATTCACCCCTCCACTTT.

This clone turned up a few times. The rearrangement joins TRBV7-2 to TRBJ1-1, with TRBD1 as a possible D gene (5 bases). The CDR3 runs 14 residues. The ends were cut back, 2 bases at V and 3 bases at J, with 10 bases in the middle. Germline lookup yields CDR1 SGHTA and CDR2 FQGNSA. Here the CDR3 reads CASSLIRADTEAFF. The DNA for the CDR3 is TGTGCCAGCAGCTTAATCAGGGCTGACACTGAAGCTTTCTTT.

The V gene is TRBV27, the J gene TRBJ2-5, with 9 positions matching TRBD2. The CDR3 runs 14 residues. Germline V CDR1 and CDR2: MNHEY, SMNVEV (reference sequence). V lost 5 bases and J lost 5; bases outside the gene matches: 6. The CDR3 sequence: CASSLSGRGETQYF. As DNA, the CDR3 is TGTGCCAGCAGTCTTAGCGGGAGAGGGGAGACCCAGTACTTC.

This clone was detected only a few times. The V and J genes are TRBV2 and TRBJ2-2, with D perhaps TRBD1 (5 bases). Trimming cost V 3 bases and J 1 base, with 9 bases left between them. CDR1 and CDR2 from the germline V gene are SNHLY and FYNNEI. There are 15 residues in the CDR3. CDR3 in DNA: TGTGCCAGCAGTGACGACAGATGGAACACCGGGGAGCTGTTTTTT. Protein: CASSDDRWNTGELFF.

This clone was seen more than once but under ten times. This chain uses TRBV5-1 with TRBJ1-4; D remains ambiguous. The CDR3 consists of 12 residues. From germline, CDR1 is SGHRS and CDR2 YFSETQ. Trimming cost V 7 bases and J 10 bases, with 14 bases left between them. This CDR3 is CASGAKSGKLFF. Here the CDR3 DNA reads TGCGCCAGCGGAGCCAAATCCGGAAAACTGTTTTTT.

This chain's CDR3 is CASSPWGGFAYEQYF. The CDR3, as DNA: TGTGCCAGCAGCCCCTGGGGGGGGTTTGCCTACGAGCAGTACTTC. The rearrangement uses TRBV28 and TRBJ2-7; 7 bases align to TRBD2. CDR1 is MDHEN and CDR2 is SYDVKM in the germline V gene. The ends lost 6 bases at V and 2 bases at J; junction bases unmatched: 10. CDR3 size: 15 residues.

The CDR3 loop is CASSSRLAGLKGKNIQYF. In DNA, the CDR3 is TGTGCCAGCAGTTCGCGACTAGCGGGATTGAAAGGCAAAAACATTCAGTACTTC. V and J are TRBV28 and TRBJ2-4; 11 bases fit TRBD2. CDR1 and CDR2 from the germline V gene are MDHEN and SYDVKM. The trim removed 4 bases at V and 3 bases at J, leaving 11 bases unmatched. The CDR3 runs 18 residues.

In its sample, this clone was seen a few times. This chain uses TRBV29-1 with TRBJ2-2, with D unclear. This CDR3 is built from 13 residues. Trimming took 4 bases from V and 2 from J, leaving 8 bases between them. Germline-derived CDR1 and CDR2 are SQVTM and ANQGSEA. Here the CDR3 reads CSVANPNTGELFF. The CDR3 DNA is TGCAGCGTTGCTAACCCTAACACCGGGGAGCTGTTTTTT.